This T cell receptor beta chain is drawn from a study of T cell repertoires in cytomegalovirus infection. As for the study in general: Evidence of both CMV infection and a matching HLA type came from public TCR beta signatures. Study observations and caveats: CMV-specific TCR beta clonotypes restricted by HLA-C dominated the ex vivo response.

The junction had 5 bases not matched to a gene; V was cut back by 3 bases and J by 4 bases. Germline V CDR1 and CDR2: SGHTA, FQGTGA. The CDR3 is made up of 16 amino acids. Via MiXCR, TCRdb re-called the reads, giving one row per CDR3 protein. The table records over 150,000 distinct CDR3 sequences, roughly an eighth of them present only once. In its sample, this clonotype was seen a few times. No antigen is known for it. The sequenced sample was PBMCs. The chain recombines TRBV7-3 with TRBJ2-2, with 10 bases that match TRBD1. The clonotype was recovered from a human donor in good health (CMV status not recorded). Some clones in this sample may be carry-over from other donors' samples. The CDR3 here is CASSLSRQGATGELFF. CDR3 nucleotides: TGTGCCAGCAGCTTGTCACGACAGGGGGCCACCGGGGAGCTGTTTTTT.